This is a list of T cell receptor beta chains from one sample in a study of T cell responses to AZD1222 COVID-19 vaccine. TCRdb's copy holds only in-frame clones and misses some; the assay was immunoSEQ multiplex PCR. The sample gives 130,000 or so clones, 90% of which show up once; roughly 7% is in the top ten. Here the sequenced sample was peripheral blood, taken on day 0 of AZD1222 vaccination. The receptors here all came from an adult in good health. Each CDR3 is given with its conserved first and last residue. D genes are given only for firm matches. A row's size may be missing; if present it is once, few, many or a size class.

>.|.|TRBJ1-1|TRBV19
CASSTPIKERVTMDDTEAFF
TGTGCCAGTAGTACCCCTATTAAGGAGAGGGTTACGATGGATGACACTGAAGCTTTCTTT
>.|.|TRBJ2-3|TRBV5-8
CASSLGGPTDTQYF
TGTGCCAGCAGCTTGGGCGGGCCCACAGATACGCAGTATTTT
>.|TRBD1|TRBJ1-1|TRBV3-1/TRBV3-2
CASSQQTGEAFF
TGTGCCAGCAGCCAACAGACAGGGGAGGCTTTCTTT
>.|.|TRBJ2-1|TRBV5-4
CASSGGEAQAYNEQFF
TGTGCCAGCAGTGGTGGGGAAGCGCAGGCTTACAATGAGCAGTTCTTC
>once|TRBD1|TRBJ1-4|TRBV6-5
CASTWTGTNEKLFF
TGTGCCAGCACCTGGACAGGGACTAATGAAAAACTGTTTTTT
>.|.|TRBJ1-3|TRBV11-2
CASSLGQLSGNTIYF
TGTGCCAGCAGCTTAGGGCAGCTCTCTGGAAACACCATATATTTT
>.|.|TRBJ2-1|TRBV11-3
CASSQGSWGYNEQFF
TGTGCCAGCAGCCAAGGGAGTTGGGGGTACAATGAGCAGTTCTTC
>.|.|TRBJ2-5|TRBV7-9
CASSLAGSEETQYF
TGTGCCAGCAGCTTAGCGGGAAGTGAAGAGACCCAGTACTTC
>.|TRBD2|TRBJ2-5|TRBV28
CASSSPGTRVQETQYF
TGTGCCAGCAGTTCCCCCGGGACTAGAGTACAAGAGACCCAGTACTTC
>.|TRBD1|TRBJ2-7|TRBV27
CASRGQGRMGEQYF
TGTGCCAGCAGGGGACAGGGAAGGATGGGCGAGCAGTACTTC